This record looks at one T cell receptor (beta chain) sequence and its context. There is no known antigen for this receptor. No qualities accompany the bases; no much larger clone lies one base away. Preparation of the library involved RT-PCR. Sequencing was carried out with an Illumina HiSeq 2500. TCRdb reanalyzed the raw reads on its own, using fastp at Q25 for trimming and MiXCR for clone calling, and kept in-frame beta chains. One record per CDR3 amino acid sequence lists the most common genes and DNA. Across this sample there are roughly 700,000 distinct CDR3 sequences, with roughly 13% seen only once. The ten largest clonotypes hold around 7% of the sample. The data belong to a study of response to subunit inactivated influenza vaccine (dated by TCRdb to the late 2010s). With regard to the full study: Deep quantitative T cell receptor repertoire profiling was used in the study to track responses to a trivalent subunit inactivated influenza vaccine. The investigation overall reported the following: The authors suggested that each seasonal influenza vaccination may recruit only a limited number of new T cells.

The CDR3, from cysteine to phenylalanine, totals 14 residues. Only the CDR3 DNA is retained, 42 bases long and in frame from the first base. Trimming takes 6 bases from V and 1 base from J, and the germline ends sit 11 bases apart. In the germline V gene, CDR1 corresponds to ENHRY and CDR2 to SYGVKD. The sequence derives from a man aged 50-59 years who received an inactivated influenza vaccine. Donor details come from another sample of the same person, matched by shared clones. The chain uses TRBV10-3 and TRBJ2-3; 5 matching bases give a weak D call of TRBD1. The sequences come from PBMCs from blood, collected 14 to 15 days before vaccination. The sequence in DNA is TGTGCCATCAGAGGACACTGGGGCACAGATACGCAGTATTTT. Translated, it reads CAIRGHWGTDTQYF.